The 2 T cell receptor beta chains reported below all come from one sample, sequenced in a study of beta chain features in type 1 diabetes. Investigators reverse transcribed all isolated RNA, so they sequenced expressed TCRB transcripts. Data came from immunoSEQ multiplex PCR; TCRdb stores just in-frame clones and leaves some out. This sample has about 240,000 clones; 25% to 30% occur once, and the top ten carry roughly 4.1%. The sequencing input was central memory CD4+ T cells from blood. These receptors all stem from a man aged 25-45 years in good health.

The V call is TRBV9, the J call TRBJ1-1; no clear D. CDR1 and CDR2 from the germline V gene are SGDLS and YYNGEE. The CDR3 length is 14 residues. Trimming took off 3 bases at V and 1 base at J, with 10 bases between the two ends. CDR3 coding DNA: TGTGCCAGCAGCGCCGGACGAGCGAACACTGAAGCTTTCTTT. Amino acid sequence: CASSAGRANTEAFF.

The table lists this clone with a few counts. This rearrangement joins TRBV9 to TRBJ2-1, with TRBD2 matching 8 bases. Trimming at V came to 3 bases and at J to 7 bases, leaving 9 bases not matched to a gene. CDR3 length: 15 residues. CDR1 and CDR2 from the germline V gene are SGDLS and YYNGEE. CDR3 sequence reads: CASSEGLEWRNEQFF. As DNA, the CDR3 is TGTGCCAGCAGCGAGGGACTAGAATGGCGGAATGAGCAGTTCTTC.